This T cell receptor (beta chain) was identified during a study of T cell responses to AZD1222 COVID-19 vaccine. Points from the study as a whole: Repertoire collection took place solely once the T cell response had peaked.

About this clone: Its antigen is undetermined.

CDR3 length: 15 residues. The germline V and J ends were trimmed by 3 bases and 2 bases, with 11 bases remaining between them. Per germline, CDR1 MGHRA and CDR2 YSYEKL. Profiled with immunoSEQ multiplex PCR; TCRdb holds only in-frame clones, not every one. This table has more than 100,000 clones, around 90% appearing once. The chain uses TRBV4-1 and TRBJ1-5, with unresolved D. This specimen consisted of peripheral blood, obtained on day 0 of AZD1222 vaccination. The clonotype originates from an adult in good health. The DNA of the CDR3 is TGCGCCAGCAGCCACGATATAGGAGGCAATCAGCCCCAGCATTTT. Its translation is CASSHDIGGNQPQHF.